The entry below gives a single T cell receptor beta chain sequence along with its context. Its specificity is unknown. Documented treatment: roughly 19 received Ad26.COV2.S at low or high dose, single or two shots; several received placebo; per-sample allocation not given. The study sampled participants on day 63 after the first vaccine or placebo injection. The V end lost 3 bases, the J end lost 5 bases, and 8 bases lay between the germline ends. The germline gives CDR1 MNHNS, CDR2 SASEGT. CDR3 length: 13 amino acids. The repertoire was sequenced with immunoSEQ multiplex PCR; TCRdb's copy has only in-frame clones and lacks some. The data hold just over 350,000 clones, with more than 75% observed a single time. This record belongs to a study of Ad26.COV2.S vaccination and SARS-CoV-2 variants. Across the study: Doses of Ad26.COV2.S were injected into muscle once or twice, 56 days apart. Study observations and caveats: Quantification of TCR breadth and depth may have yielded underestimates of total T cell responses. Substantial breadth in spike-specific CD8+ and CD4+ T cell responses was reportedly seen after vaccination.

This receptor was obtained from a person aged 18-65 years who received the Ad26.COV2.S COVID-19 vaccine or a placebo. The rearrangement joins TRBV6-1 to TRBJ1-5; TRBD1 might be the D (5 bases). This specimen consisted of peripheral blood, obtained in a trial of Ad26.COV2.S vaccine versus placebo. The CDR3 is CASSDRAHQPQHF. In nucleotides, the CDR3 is TGTGCCAGCAGTGACAGGGCCCATCAGCCCCAGCATTTT.